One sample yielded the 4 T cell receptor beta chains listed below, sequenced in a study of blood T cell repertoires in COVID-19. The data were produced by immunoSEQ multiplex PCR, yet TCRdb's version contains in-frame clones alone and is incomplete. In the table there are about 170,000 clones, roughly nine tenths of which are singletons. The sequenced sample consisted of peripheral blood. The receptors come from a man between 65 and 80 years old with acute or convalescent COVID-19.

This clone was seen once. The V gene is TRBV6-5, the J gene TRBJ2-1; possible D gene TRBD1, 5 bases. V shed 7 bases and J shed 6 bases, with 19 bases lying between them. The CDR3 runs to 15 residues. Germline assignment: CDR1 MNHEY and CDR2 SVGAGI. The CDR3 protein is CASTTDNGLLNEQFF. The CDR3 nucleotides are TGTGCCAGCACAACGGACAACGGTCTCCTCAATGAGCAGTTCTTC.

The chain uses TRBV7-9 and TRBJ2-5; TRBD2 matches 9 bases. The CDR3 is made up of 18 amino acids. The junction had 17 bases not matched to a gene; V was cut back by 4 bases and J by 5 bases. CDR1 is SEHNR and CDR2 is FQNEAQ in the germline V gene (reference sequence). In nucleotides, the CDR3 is TGTGCCAGCAGCTCCATTAGCGGGGGACTAGTTTCAGTGGAGACCCAGTACTTC. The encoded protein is CASSSISGGLVSVETQYF.

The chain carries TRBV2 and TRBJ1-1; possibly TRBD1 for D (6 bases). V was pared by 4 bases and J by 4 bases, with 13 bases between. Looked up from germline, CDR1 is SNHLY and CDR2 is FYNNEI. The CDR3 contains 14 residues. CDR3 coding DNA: TGTGCCAGCAGTGGTGCAGGGGTTGGCACTGAAGCTTTCTTT. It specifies CASSGAGVGTEAFF. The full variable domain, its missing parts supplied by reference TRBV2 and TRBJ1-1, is EPEVTQTPSHQVTQMGQEVILRCVPISNHLYFYWYRQILGQKVEFLVSFYNNEISEKSEIFDDQFSVERPDGSNFTLKIRSTKLEDSAMYFCASSGAGVGTEAFFGQGTRLTVV.

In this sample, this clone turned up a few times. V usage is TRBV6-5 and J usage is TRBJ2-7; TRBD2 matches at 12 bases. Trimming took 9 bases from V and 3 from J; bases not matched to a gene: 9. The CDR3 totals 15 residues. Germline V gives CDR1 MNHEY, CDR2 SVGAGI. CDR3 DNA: TGTGCCAGGTGGGCTAGCGGGAGGGCGGTCTACGAGCAGTACTTC. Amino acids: CARWASGRAVYEQYF.